The clone carrying this T cell receptor beta chain was detected a few times. Antigen: not known. Compared with germline, one end of the junction differs, possibly owing to a read error. This specimen belongs to a study of CD8 T cells in ankylosing spondylitis. Study conclusions and caveats: Made up of about eight highly homologous variants, a TCR beta motif appeared characteristic of ankylosing spondylitis blood. Disease-linked clones had a CD8+ phenotype and relatively low frequency in peripheral blood. The authors reported significant enrichment of disease-linked clones in matched ankylosing spondylitis synovial fluid.

TCRdb recomputed calls from the 5' RACE reads with MiXCR, one row per CDR3 protein. The sample yields about 800,000 distinct CDR3 sequences, roughly 10% seen once. The length of the CDR3 is 12 residues. The germline V gene has CDR1 SGHTA and CDR2 FQGNSA. The V and J genes are TRBV7-2 and TRBJ2-7; no reliable D call. Sequences were obtained from blood, either unsorted or a sorted T cell fraction (not recorded which). The clonotype originates from a male donor with ankylosing spondylitis. CDR3 residues: CASSPYIGKHIF. CDR3 coding DNA: TGTGCCAGCAGCCCTTATATCGGAAAACACATCTTC.